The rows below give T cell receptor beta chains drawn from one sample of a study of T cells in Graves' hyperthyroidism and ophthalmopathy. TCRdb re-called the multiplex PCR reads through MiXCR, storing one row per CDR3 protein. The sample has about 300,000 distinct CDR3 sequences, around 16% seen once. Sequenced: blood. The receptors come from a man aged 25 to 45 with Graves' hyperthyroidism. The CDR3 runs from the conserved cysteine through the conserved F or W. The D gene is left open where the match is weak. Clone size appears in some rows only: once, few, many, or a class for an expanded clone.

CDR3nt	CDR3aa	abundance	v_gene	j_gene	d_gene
TGTGCCAGCAGCGTAAGTGGGACGCCCTACAATGAGCAGTTCTTC	CASSVSGTPYNEQFF	.	TRBV9	TRBJ2-1	.
TGTGCCAGCAGCCCGATGACGGGTTCAGATACGCAGTATTTT	CASSPMTGSDTQYF	many	TRBV11-3	TRBJ2-3	.
TGTGCCTGGAGCGCATTAACCGTACTCTCTGGAAACACCATATATTTT	CAWSALTVLSGNTIYF	.	TRBV30	TRBJ1-3	.
TGTGCCAGCTCACCTTCAGCGTACGAGCAGTACTTC	CASSPSAYEQYF	.	TRBV18	TRBJ2-7	.
TGCGCCAGCAGCACGGGAGCCTACCAAGAGACCCAGTACTTC	CASSTGAYQETQYF	.	TRBV5-1	TRBJ2-5	.
TGTGCCAGCAGCGGACGAACTTCTTTGCGGAACAATGAGCAGTTCTTC	CASSGRTSLRNNEQFF	few	TRBV9	TRBJ2-1	.
TGCAGTGCTAGAGATTCGGACAGGGCAGCCCACAATGAGCAGTTCTTC	CSARDSDRAAHNEQFF	few	TRBV20-1	TRBJ2-1	TRBD1
TGCAGCGGCGAAACACGGATGGCGACTGAAGCTTTCTTT	CSGETRMATEAFF	many	TRBV29-1	TRBJ1-1	.
TGCGCCAGCAGCTTGGTGGGGGCGGACGGCTACACCTTC	CASSLVGADGYTF	.	TRBV5-1	TRBJ1-2	.
TGTGCCAGCAGCTTAGGCGTCGGGGCGGGCGGGGAGCTGTTTTTT	CASSLGVGAGGELFF	many	TRBV7-6	TRBJ2-2	.
TGTGCCAGCAGTCTTCGAGTCCTTGGAGAGACCCAGTACTTC	CASSLRVLGETQYF	many	TRBV12-3/TRBV12-4	TRBJ2-5	.
TGTGCCAGCAGCCCCAACCCGACAGACCAACTCCAAGAGACCCAGTACTTC	CASSPNPTDQLQETQYF	.	TRBV12-3/TRBV12-4	TRBJ2-5	.
TGTGCCAGCAACATTGATCGCGGTCCCAGGACGAATGAGCAGTTCTTC	CASNIDRGPRTNEQFF	many	TRBV11-3	TRBJ2-1	.
TGCAGCGTTGAGGAACCGGGACACCCGCAGTATTTT	CSVEEPGHPQYF	many	TRBV29-1	TRBJ2-3	.
TGCAGTGCTAGAGCCAGACTCTACAATGAGCAGTTCTTC	CSARARLYNEQFF	many	TRBV20-1	TRBJ2-1	.
TGCGCCAGCAGTGAAAGGCTAGCGGGGGTCTACGAGCAGTACTTC	CASSERLAGVYEQYF	.	TRBV10-1	TRBJ2-7	TRBD2
TGTGCCAGCATACCCGACGCGGGACAGGGACTCACTGAAGCTTTCTTT	CASIPDAGQGLTEAFF	.	TRBV2	TRBJ1-1	TRBD1
TGTGCCAGCTCACAGGCAGGTGGCGACGGCTACACCTTC	CASSQAGGDGYTF	few	TRBV18	TRBJ1-2	.
TGTGCCAGCAGCATACGCAGGGGTATGAACACTGAAGCTTTCTTT	CASSIRRGMNTEAFF	many	TRBV12-3/TRBV12-4	TRBJ1-1	.
TGTGCCTTGGCACCCGAGGAGCTGTTTTTT	CALAPEELFF	many	TRBV30	TRBJ2-2	.
TGTGCCAGCACCTCGGGGGGGACCGGGGAGCTGTTTTTT	CASTSGGTGELFF	.	TRBV12-3/TRBV12-4	TRBJ2-2	TRBD2
TGTGCCAGCAGTTCGAGGCTAGCGGAACCAGATACGCAGTATTTT	CASSSRLAEPDTQYF	few	TRBV6-9	TRBJ2-3	TRBD2
TGTGCCAGCAGTGAAGGGCGACGGACTGAAGCTTTCTTT	CASSEGRRTEAFF	many	TRBV2	TRBJ1-1	.
TGTGCCAGCAGTGGGGACTTAAACGAGCAGTACTTC	CASSGDLNEQYF	few	TRBV2	TRBJ2-7	.
TGCAGTGCTTCTTCTGTGGGATCACCCCTCCACTTT	CSASSVGSPLHF	.	TRBV20-1	TRBJ1-6	.
TGTGCCAGCAGCTTAGTGCGGGGGAACACCGGGGAGCTGTTTTTT	CASSLVRGNTGELFF	few	TRBV7-8	TRBJ2-2	.
TGCAGCGTTGAGGAGGACAGGGGGGTCGATGAGCAGTTCTTC	CSVEEDRGVDEQFF	.	TRBV29-1	TRBJ2-1	TRBD1
TGTGCCTGGGGGATGGGAGGGGGCACAGATACGCAGTATTTT	CAWGMGGGTDTQYF	.	TRBV30	TRBJ2-3	TRBD2
TGTGCCAGCAGTTTAAGAGGCCAGGCCAATGAGCAGTTCTTC	CASSLRGQANEQFF	many	TRBV12-3/TRBV12-4	TRBJ2-1	.